This record concerns one TCR beta chain sequence. Its antigen remains unknown. RNA extraction and reverse transcription yielded cDNA as sequencing template. Repertoires were generated with immunoSEQ multiplex PCR, while TCRdb's copy carries only in-frame clones and drops some. Of about 190,000 clones in the sample, 60% are singletons; the top ten hold 0.95% to 1.1%. The sample's treatment: oral pan-JAK inhibitor, 5-10 mg twice daily. The data originate from a study of CD8+ T cells in alopecia areata. Study-level background: Treated patients took oral tofacitinib at 5 to 10 mg twice daily.

General study points: Clonality was higher in lesional than normal scalp, especially in alopecia totalis/universalis. Many expanded lesional clones persisted in scalp and blood during tofacitinib treatment.

Trimming stripped 6 bases from V and 10 bases from J, with 10 bases between. The CDR3 is 11 amino acids. In germline, CDR1 is LNHDA, CDR2 SQIVND (reference sequence). The V and J genes are TRBV19 and TRBJ2-1; no clear D gene. The sample here was CD4+ T cells sorted from blood, taken at week 24, from a patient treated with tofacitinib. The receptor was derived from a human donor with alopecia areata. CDR3 sequence: CASRSHGEQFF. The DNA for the CDR3 is TGTGCCAGTAGATCGCATGGGGAGCAGTTCTTC.